Below, 27 T cell receptor beta chains from the same sample are listed, as sequenced in a study of blood T cell repertoires in COVID-19. The assay was immunoSEQ multiplex PCR, and TCRdb's table has in-frame clones only and misses some. This table has roughly 180,000 clones, about 81% appearing once. Sample: peripheral blood. The receptors were gathered from a woman older than 75 with COVID-19, enrolled during active disease.

This clone has ten or more counts. The chain has TRBV4-1 and TRBJ2-7, with 7 positions matching TRBD1. Germline V gene sequence: CDR1 MGHRA, CDR2 YSYEKL. The CDR3 is 12 amino acids. The V gene end was trimmed by 0 bases and the J gene end by 7 bases; junction bases not matched to a gene: 0. The DNA of the CDR3 is TGCGCCAGCAGCCAAGAGACAGGGGAGCAGTACTTC. This sequence encodes CASSQETGEQYF.

This chain links TRBV5-8 with TRBJ2-1, with TRBD1 matching over 9 bases. The CDR3 extends over 14 amino acids. Germline CDR1 reads SGHTS; CDR2 reads YDEGEE. V lost 2 bases and J lost 6; bases outside the gene matches: 3. CDR3 residues: CASSLGTGINEQFF. The CDR3 DNA follows: TGTGCCAGCAGCTTAGGGACAGGGATCAATGAGCAGTTCTTC. Supplemented by reference TRBV5-8 and TRBJ2-1, the full variable domain reads EAGVTQSPTHLIKTRGQQATLRCSPISGHTSVYWYQQALGLGLQFLLWYDEGEERNRGNFPPRFSGRQFPNYSSELNVNALELEDSALYLCASSLGTGINEQFFGPGTRLTVL.

Here the CDR3 DNA reads TGTGCCAGCAGCTTAGGGACACTGTCACCCCTCCACTTT. This codes for CASSLGTLSPLHF. The V and J genes are TRBV7-8 and TRBJ1-6; D may be TRBD1 (5 bases). The CDR3 loop spans 13 amino acids. Germline CDR1 SGHVS, CDR2 FQNEAQ. Trimming took off 1 base at V and 10 bases at J, with 8 bases between the two ends.

This clone was seen a handful of times. This rearrangement joins TRBV2 to TRBJ1-3; 12 bases match TRBD1. Trimming cost V 7 bases and J 4 bases; bases outside gene matches: 5. The CDR3 contains 15 residues. The germline V gene encodes CDR1 SNHLY and CDR2 FYNNEI. The CDR3 is CASTGTGGKGNTIYF. For the CDR3, the DNA is TGTGCCAGCACGGGGACAGGGGGCAAGGGAAACACCATATATTTT.

The V and J genes are TRBV3-1 (or the pseudogene TRBV3-2) and TRBJ1-4; D is uncertain. The CDR3 spans 14 residues. The V and J ends lost 6 bases and 7 bases respectively, with 15 bases between them. Germline V gene lookup returns CDR1 LGHDT and CDR2 YNNKEL (reference sequence). CDR3 loop: CASSPGRWGEKLFF. In DNA form, the CDR3 reads TGTGCCAGCAGTCCTGGGAGATGGGGTGAAAAACTGTTTTTT.

The chain uses TRBV7-2 and TRBJ2-7; 9 bases line up with TRBD1. The V gene's germline CDR1 is SGHTA and CDR2 FQGNSA. The trim removed 1 base at V and 0 bases at J, leaving 10 bases unmatched. The CDR3 runs 18 residues. In DNA form, the CDR3 reads TGTGCCAGCAGCTTAGAATCGGGGGGACAGGGATTCTCCTACGAGCAGTACTTC. It specifies CASSLESGGQGFSYEQYF. The complete variable domain, with remaining parts taken from reference TRBV7-2 and TRBJ2-7, reads GAGVSQSPSNKVTEKGKDVELRCDPISGHTALYWYRQSLGQGLEFLIYFQGNSAPDKSGLPSDRFSAERTGGSVSTLTIQRTQQEDSAVYLCASSLESGGQGFSYEQYFGPGTRLTVT.

The rearrangement joins TRBV28 to TRBJ2-3, with TRBD2 matching 11 bases. The CDR3 consists of 16 residues. V was pared by 5 bases and J by 0 bases, with 4 bases of the junction left unmatched. Germline V gene data show CDR1 as MDHEN and CDR2 as SYDVKM. CDR3 region: CASSTLAGGSTDTQYF. Here the CDR3 DNA reads TGTGCCAGCAGTACCCTAGCGGGAGGAAGCACAGATACGCAGTATTTT.

This chain joins TRBV11-2 and TRBJ2-5; D may be TRBD1 (5 bases). The germline gives CDR1 SGHAT, CDR2 FQNNGV. The ends were cut back, 2 bases at V and 5 bases at J, with 15 bases in the middle. This CDR3 is 15 amino acids long. DNA for the CDR3: TGTGCCAGCAGCTTATCGGTTAGGGGCCTGGAGACCCAGTACTTC. Its protein is CASSLSVRGLETQYF.

The chain has TRBV27 and TRBJ2-6, with D possibly being TRBD1 (6 bases). The V end lost 3 bases, the J end lost 1 base, and 16 bases lay between the germline ends. This CDR3 is 18 amino acids long. Germline CDR1 reads MNHEY; CDR2 reads SMNVEV (reference sequence). CDR3 residues: CASSFLTGPPSGANVLTF. The CDR3 DNA reads as TGTGCCAGCAGTTTCCTTACAGGGCCCCCATCTGGGGCCAACGTCCTGACTTTC.

The V gene is TRBV5-6, the J gene TRBJ2-7; maybe TRBD2 (6 bases). V was cut by 7 bases and J by 0 bases, with 17 bases left in between. The CDR3 totals 15 residues. Per the germline V gene, CDR1 is SGHDT and CDR2 is YYEEEE. The CDR3 is CASRELGSFSYEQYF. The CDR3 nucleotides are TGTGCCAGCCGGGAGTTGGGGAGTTTCTCCTACGAGCAGTACTTC.

Only a few counts were recorded for this clone. The chain combines TRBV4-1 with TRBJ2-5; 12 bases are a match to TRBD2. V was clipped by 0 bases and J by 5 bases; unmatched bases: 4. This CDR3 contains 16 residues. CDR1 is MGHRA, CDR2 YSYEKL, per germline. The CDR3, as DNA: TGCGCCAGCAGCCAAGATCTAGCGGGGGGGCGGGAGACCCAGTACTTC. Its protein is CASSQDLAGGRETQYF.

This chain connects TRBV7-9 to TRBJ2-2, with D perhaps matching TRBD1 (6 bases). Trimming took off 4 bases at V and 3 bases at J, with 15 bases between the two ends. This CDR3 has 16 amino acids. CDR1 is SEHNR and CDR2 is FQNEAQ in the germline V gene (reference sequence). The CDR3 coding sequence is TGTGCCAGCAGCTCTCCGCAGGGGCGGGACACCGGGGAGCTGTTTTTT. Translating it yields CASSSPQGRDTGELFF. The variable domain in full, completed from reference TRBV7-9 and TRBJ2-2, reads DTGVSQNPRHKITKRGQNVTFRCDPISEHNRLYWYRQTLGQGPEFLTYFQNEAQLEKSRLLSDRFSAERPKGSFSTLEIQRTEQGDSAMYLCASSSPQGRDTGELFFGEGSRLTVL.

The J gene is TRBJ2-2, the V gene TRBV28, with 9 bases identical to TRBD1. The CDR3 sequence is 13 residues long. Germline V gene sequence: CDR1 MDHEN, CDR2 SYDVKM. V shed 6 bases, J shed 7 bases, and the junction held 3 bases outside the gene matches. The CDR3 nucleotides read TGTGCCAGCAGGACAGGGGGATACGGGGAGCTGTTTTTT. Translating gives CASRTGGYGELFF.

V is TRBV7-2 and J is TRBJ2-7; 10 nucleotides agree with TRBD2. Unmatched junction bases numbered 3, after V lost 6 bases and J lost 1 base. CDR1 is SGHTA, CDR2 FQGNSA, per germline. The CDR3 is 14 residues long. Here the CDR3 DNA reads TGTGCCAGCAGACTACTAGCGGGGTCCTACGAGCAGTACTTC. Its protein product is CASRLLAGSYEQYF. Combining the CDR3 with reference TRBV7-2 and TRBJ2-7 gives the whole variable domain GAGVSQSPSNKVTEKGKDVELRCDPISGHTALYWYRQSLGQGLEFLIYFQGNSAPDKSGLPSDRFSAERTGGSVSTLTIQRTQQEDSAVYLCASRLLAGSYEQYFGPGTRLTVT.

The V call is TRBV2, the J call TRBJ2-3, with D unresolved. CDR1 and CDR2 from the germline V gene are SNHLY and FYNNEI. V was clipped by 6 bases and J by 4 bases, with 14 bases between them. The CDR3 is 14 amino acids. CDR3 sequence: CASRERRGPDTQYF. CDR3 DNA sequence: TGTGCCAGCAGAGAGAGGAGAGGCCCAGATACGCAGTATTTT.

This clone has a single count. The rearrangement joins TRBV2 to TRBJ1-4, with 7 bases that match TRBD1. The CDR3 has 14 residues. Germline V gene lookup returns CDR1 SNHLY and CDR2 FYNNEI. V was clipped by 7 bases and J by 5 bases; unmatched bases: 7. The CDR3: CASKRDRQNEKLFF. The CDR3 DNA sequence: TGTGCCAGCAAAAGGGACAGACAAAATGAAAAACTGTTTTTT.

V gene TRBV5-4 combines with J gene TRBJ2-5, with TRBD2 matching 8 bases. The V gene's germline CDR1 is SGHNT and CDR2 YYREEE (reference sequence). This CDR3 has 15 amino acids. V was pared by 4 bases and J by 2 bases, with 7 bases of the junction left unmatched. The CDR3: CASSNAPSGQETQYF. The CDR3 DNA follows: TGTGCCAGCAGCAACGCTCCTAGCGGGCAAGAGACCCAGTACTTC.

The chain employs TRBV24-1 and TRBJ2-2; 8 bases agree with TRBD1. Germline CDR1 KGHDR, CDR2 SFDVKD. The V segment lost 2 bases and the J segment 1 base; nucleotides outside the gene matches: 5. The CDR3 spans 17 residues. CDR3 amino acids: CATSDYYGQGNTGELFF. CDR3 sequence (DNA): TGTGCCACCAGTGATTATTATGGACAGGGGAACACCGGGGAGCTGTTTTTT.

The chain joins TRBV28 to TRBJ2-2; a weak D match, TRBD2 (5 bases). Germline loops: CDR1 MDHEN, CDR2 SYDVKM. With 6 bases removed from V and 6 bases from J, the gap between germline ends came to 17 bases. The CDR3 spans 15 residues. CDR3 in amino acids: CASRLGGGLAGELFF. CDR3 sequence (DNA): TGTGCCAGCAGATTAGGCGGCGGGTTGGCCGGGGAGCTGTTTTTT.

This rearrangement joins TRBV28 to TRBJ2-7, with TRBD1 matching 9 bases. V shed 7 bases and J 5 bases; nucleotides not matched to a gene: 12. CDR3 length: 15 residues. The germline V gene encodes CDR1 MDHEN and CDR2 SYDVKM. CDR3 residues: CASNPPTGGNNEQYF. CDR3 bases: TGTGCCAGCAACCCTCCCACAGGGGGCAATAACGAGCAGTACTTC.

V gene TRBV18 combines with J gene TRBJ2-1, with D unclear. Trimming stripped 4 bases from V and 3 bases from J, with 10 bases between. There are 14 residues in the CDR3. CDR1 and CDR2 (germline): KGHSH, LQKENI. The CDR3 spells CASSQQQSYNEQFF. The CDR3 region has the DNA TGTGCCAGCTCACAACAACAGAGCTACAATGAGCAGTTCTTC.

This clone was picked up many times. The V and J genes are TRBV9 and TRBJ1-2; 7 bases agree with TRBD1. V dropped 4 bases and J dropped 5; count of bases not matched to a gene: 11. CDR1 and CDR2 (germline): SGDLS, YYNGEE. The CDR3 covers 15 residues. The CDR3 DNA sequence: TGTGCCAGCAGCTTCGGGACAGCCCGAAATTATGGCTACACCTTC. This codes for CASSFGTARNYGYTF. The full variable domain, its missing parts supplied by reference TRBV9 and TRBJ1-2, is DSGVTQTPKHLITATGQRVTLRCSPRSGDLSVYWYQQSLDQGLQFLIQYYNGEERAKGNILERFSAQQFPDLHSELNLSSLELGDSALYFCASSFGTARNYGYTFGSGTRLTVV.

The chain carries TRBV9 and TRBJ2-2, with D unresolved. Trimming removed 4 bases at V and 3 bases at J, with 10 bases between. From germline, CDR1 is SGDLS and CDR2 YYNGEE. This CDR3 is built from 14 residues. DNA of the CDR3: TGTGCCAGCAGCTTTGGGCCACACACCGGGGAGCTGTTTTTT. It translates to CASSFGPHTGELFF.

This chain joins TRBV6-2 or TRBV6-3 and TRBJ1-1; 8 bases are a match to TRBD1. Germline lookup yields CDR1 MNHEY and CDR2 SVGEGT. The V gene end was trimmed by 4 bases and the J gene end by 6 bases; junction bases not matched to a gene: 1. The CDR3 spans 12 residues. CDR3 coding DNA: TGTGCCAGCAGTTTACAGGGGGCTGAAGCTTTCTTT. Translated, it gives CASSLQGAEAFF.

The chain has TRBV5-4 and TRBJ2-5; 9 nucleotides align to TRBD1. The trim removed 0 bases at V and 4 bases at J, leaving 10 bases unmatched. This CDR3 is 17 amino acids long. Germline V CDR1 and CDR2: SGHNT, YYREEE (reference sequence). CDR3 DNA sequence: TGTGCCAGCAGCTTGGACTCCGGGACAGGGTTTGGAGAGACCCAGTACTTC. As protein: CASSLDSGTGFGETQYF.

V usage is TRBV18 and J usage is TRBJ2-7; D call uncertain. CDR1 KGHSH and CDR2 LQKENI come from the germline V gene. Trimming took off 3 bases at V and 3 bases at J, with 9 bases between the two ends. The CDR3 has 13 amino acids. CDR3 nucleotide sequence: TGTGCCAGCTCACCGCGCCAGGACTACGAGCAGTACTTC. Translated, it gives CASSPRQDYEQYF.

The chain combines TRBV19 with TRBJ2-1, with D perhaps matching TRBD1 (6 bases). The CDR3 covers 13 residues. Germline V lookup: CDR1 LNHDA, CDR2 SQIVND (reference sequence). V dropped 4 bases and J dropped 7 bases, with 11 bases sitting between them. The CDR3 spells CASSKTGWNEQFF. For the CDR3, the DNA is TGTGCCAGTAGTAAGACAGGTTGGAATGAGCAGTTCTTC.